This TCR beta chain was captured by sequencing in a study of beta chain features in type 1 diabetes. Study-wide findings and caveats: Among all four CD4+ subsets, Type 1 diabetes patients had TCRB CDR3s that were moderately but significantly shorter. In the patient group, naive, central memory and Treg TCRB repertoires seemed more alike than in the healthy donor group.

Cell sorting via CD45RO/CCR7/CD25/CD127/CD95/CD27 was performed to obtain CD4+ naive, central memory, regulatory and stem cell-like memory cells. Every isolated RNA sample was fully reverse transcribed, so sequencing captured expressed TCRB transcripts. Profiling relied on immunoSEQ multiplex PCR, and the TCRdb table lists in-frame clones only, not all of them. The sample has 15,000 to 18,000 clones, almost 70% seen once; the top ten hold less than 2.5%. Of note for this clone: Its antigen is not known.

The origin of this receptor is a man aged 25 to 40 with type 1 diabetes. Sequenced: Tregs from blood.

The CDR3, as DNA: TGTGCCAGCACCCCCGCGGTCTCGATCTACGAGCAGTACTTC. This codes for CASTPAVSIYEQYF. The chain is built from TRBV6-5 and TRBJ2-7; D ambiguous. The CDR3 runs to 14 residues. The germline V gene encodes CDR1 MNHEY and CDR2 SVGAGI. Trimming shortened V by 7 bases and J by 3 bases, and 16 bases separated the two germline ends.